This TCR beta chain was observed in a study of cytomegalovirus exposure and HLA in healthy donors. The CDR3 has 14 amino acids. Trimming took 0 bases from V and 10 from J, leaving 10 bases between them. Germline CDR1 is SGHVS and CDR2 is FQNEAQ. Assay used: immunoSEQ multiplex PCR; TCRdb lists only in-frame clones, some missing. The sample records 150,000 or so clones, 80% to 90% being singletons. This TCR came from a woman in her 30s in good health and CMV-seronegative. The sample comprised PBMCs. The chain has TRBV7-8 and TRBJ1-6; D is perhaps TRBD1 (5 bases). The CDR3 nucleotides are TGTGCCAGCAGCTTAGCAGGGGTTCAGTCACCCCTCCACTTT. Protein sequence: CASSLAGVQSPLHF.